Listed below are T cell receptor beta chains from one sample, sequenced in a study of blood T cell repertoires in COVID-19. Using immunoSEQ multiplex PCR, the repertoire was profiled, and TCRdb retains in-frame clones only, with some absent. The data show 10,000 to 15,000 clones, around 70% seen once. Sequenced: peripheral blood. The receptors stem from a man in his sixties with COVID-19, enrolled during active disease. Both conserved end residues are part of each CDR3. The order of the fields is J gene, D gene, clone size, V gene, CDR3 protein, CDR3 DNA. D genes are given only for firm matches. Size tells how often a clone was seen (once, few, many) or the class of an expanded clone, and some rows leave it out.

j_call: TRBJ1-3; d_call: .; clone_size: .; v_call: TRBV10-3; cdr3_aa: CAISQGISGNTIYF; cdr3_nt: TGTGCCATCAGCCAGGGGATCTCTGGAAACACCATATATTTT
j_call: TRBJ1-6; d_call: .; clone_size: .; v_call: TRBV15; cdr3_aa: CATSRDMQGNSPLHF; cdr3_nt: TGTGCCACCAGCAGAGATATGCAGGGGAATTCACCCCTCCACTTT
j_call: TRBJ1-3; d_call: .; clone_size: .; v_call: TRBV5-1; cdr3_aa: CASSEIYDRGNTIYF; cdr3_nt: TGCGCCAGCAGCGAAATCTACGACAGGGGAAACACCATATATTTT
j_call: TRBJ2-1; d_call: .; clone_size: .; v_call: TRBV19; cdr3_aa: CASAFGGGYEQFF; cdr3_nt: TGTGCCAGCGCGTTCGGGGGTGGCTATGAGCAGTTCTTC
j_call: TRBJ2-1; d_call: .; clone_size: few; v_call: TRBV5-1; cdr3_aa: CASSPGQISYNEQFF; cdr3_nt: TGCGCCAGCAGCCCAGGACAAATCTCCTACAATGAGCAGTTCTTC
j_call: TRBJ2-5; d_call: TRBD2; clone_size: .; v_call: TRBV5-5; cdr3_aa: CASSLGRGGAGVETQYF; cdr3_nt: TGTGCCAGCAGCTTGGGGCGGGGGGGAGCGGGTGTAGAGACCCAGTACTTC
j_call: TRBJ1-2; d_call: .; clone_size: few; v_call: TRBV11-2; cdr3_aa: CASSLGAGISGYTF; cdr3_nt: TGTGCCAGCAGCTTAGGGGCCGGGATTTCTGGCTACACCTTC
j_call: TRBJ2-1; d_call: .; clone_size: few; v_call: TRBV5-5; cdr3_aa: CASTESSYNEQFF; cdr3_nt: TGTGCCAGCACCGAGAGCTCCTACAATGAGCAGTTCTTC
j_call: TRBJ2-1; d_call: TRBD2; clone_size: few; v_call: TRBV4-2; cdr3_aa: CASSVGTSGKHEQFF; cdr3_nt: TGTGCCAGCAGCGTCGGGACTAGCGGGAAACATGAGCAGTTCTTC
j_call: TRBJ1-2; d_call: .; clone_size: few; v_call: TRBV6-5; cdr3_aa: CASSYRQGYGYTF; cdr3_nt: TGTGCCAGCAGTTATCGGCAGGGGTATGGCTACACCTTC